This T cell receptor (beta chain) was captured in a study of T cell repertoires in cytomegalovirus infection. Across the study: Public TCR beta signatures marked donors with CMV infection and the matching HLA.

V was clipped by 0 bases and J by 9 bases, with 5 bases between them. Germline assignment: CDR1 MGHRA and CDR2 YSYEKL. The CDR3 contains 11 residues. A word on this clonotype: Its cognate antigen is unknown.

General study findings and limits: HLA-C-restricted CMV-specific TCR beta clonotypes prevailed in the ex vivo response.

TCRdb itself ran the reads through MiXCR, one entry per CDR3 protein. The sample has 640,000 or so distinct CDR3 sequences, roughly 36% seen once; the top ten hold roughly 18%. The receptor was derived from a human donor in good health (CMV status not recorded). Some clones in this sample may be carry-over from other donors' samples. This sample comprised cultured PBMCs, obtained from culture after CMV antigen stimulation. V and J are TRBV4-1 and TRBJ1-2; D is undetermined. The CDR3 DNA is TGCGCCAGCAGCCAAGAGCTGCGCTACACCTTC. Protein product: CASSQELRYTF.